This entry concerns a single TCR beta chain. Its antigen is not identified. The sample is drawn from a study of cytomegalovirus exposure and HLA in healthy donors. Regarding the study as a whole: Several top significant clusters appeared, in a later analysis, to be linked to common viral pathogens. The listing of about 150 TCR beta chains classed them as cytomegalovirus-associated. Sequencing likely produced, as an artifact, a cluster of highly shared sequence variants.

In the PCR, 60 Vbeta and 13 Jbeta primers were used. Original data processing: Roughly 11 million shared chains were among approximately 87 million unique TCR beta chains counted in a later analysis. The table came from immunoSEQ multiplex PCR; TCRdb's copy has only in-frame clones and leaves some out. That table supplies the V and J calls and clone size; D and trimming were determined from the DNA. The table lists roughly 56,000 clones, more than 60% of them singletons. V shed 7 bases, J shed 5 bases, and the junction held 11 bases outside the gene matches. Germline CDR1 and CDR2: MNHEY and SMNVEV (reference sequence). This CDR3 region has 16 residues.

The V and J genes are TRBV27 and TRBJ2-3, with 11 nucleotides matching TRBD2. The TCR comes from a man aged 45-65 years in good health and CMV-seropositive. Material: PBMCs. This CDR3 is CASKRLAGSVIDTQYF. CDR3 bases: TGTGCCAGCAAAAGACTAGCGGGAAGTGTTATAGATACGCAGTATTTT.